The rows below give T cell receptor beta chains drawn from one sample of a study of T-cell reconstitution after alpha-beta-depleted transplantation in children. TCRdb reprocessed the PCR reads with MiXCR, giving one entry per CDR3 protein. There are 98,000 or so distinct CDR3 sequences in the sample; less than 25% occur only once, and roughly a fifth lies in the top ten. The sequenced sample was PBMCs, obtained before TCRalphabeta/CD19-depleted stem cell transplant. The receptors come from a boy aged 2 to 10 with acute lymphoblastic leukemia, due to receive a stem cell transplant. The CDR3 runs from the conserved cysteine through the conserved F or W. D genes are given only for firm matches. Where a row states a size, it is once, few, many or the class of an expanded clone; other rows omit it.

cdr3_aa cdr3_nt j_call d_call v_call clone_size
CASRPTGGHIDEQFF TGTGCCAGCAGACCCACAGGGGGACATATCGATGAGCAGTTCTTC TRBJ2-1 TRBD1 TRBV6-1 few
CASSLLESTDTQYF TGTGCCAGCAGTTTACTCGAGAGCACAGATACGCAGTATTTT TRBJ2-3 - TRBV28 many
CSVARPVGSGANVLTF TGCAGCGTTGCGAGACCCGTGGGTTCTGGGGCCAACGTCCTGACTTTC TRBJ2-6 - TRBV29-1 many
CASSKPGLMNTEAFF TGTGCCAGCAGCAAACCAGGGCTTATGAACACTGAAGCTTTCTTT TRBJ1-1 - TRBV7-2 -
CASSSQVGPGNEQFF TGTGCCAGCAGCTCCCAGGTGGGGCCAGGGAATGAGCAGTTCTTC TRBJ2-1 - TRBV7-2 few
CASSQDDHRGGYEQYF TGTGCCAGCAGCCAAGATGATCACAGGGGGGGCTACGAGCAGTACTTC TRBJ2-7 - TRBV3-1 many
CSVVSAARGRADGYTF TGCAGCGTTGTTTCGGCCGCGAGGGGCAGGGCGGACGGCTACACCTTC TRBJ1-2 - TRBV29-1 few
CASSPNRGGADTQYF TGTGCCAGCAGCCCGAACAGGGGTGGTGCAGATACGCAGTATTTT TRBJ2-3 TRBD1 TRBV28 few
CASSPRAGTGDEQYF TGTGCCAGCAGCCCCCGCGCAGGGACAGGGGACGAGCAGTACTTC TRBJ2-7 TRBD1 TRBV7-2 many
CASSLGSGRNEQFF TGTGCCAGCAGTCTCGGATCGGGCCGTAATGAGCAGTTCTTC TRBJ2-1 - TRBV6-2/TRBV6-3 -
CASSSGRLVVWNEQFF TGCGCCAGCAGCTCGGGACGACTAGTAGTCTGGAATGAGCAGTTCTTC TRBJ2-1 - TRBV5-1 many
CASSIQGGWYEQHF TGTGCCAGCAGCATACAGGGGGGTTGGTACGAGCAGCACTTC TRBJ2-7 TRBD1 TRBV12-3/TRBV12-4 -
CASSPREAEETQYF TGTGCCAGCTCACCCAGGGAAGCGGAGGAGACCCAGTACTTC TRBJ2-5 - TRBV18 -